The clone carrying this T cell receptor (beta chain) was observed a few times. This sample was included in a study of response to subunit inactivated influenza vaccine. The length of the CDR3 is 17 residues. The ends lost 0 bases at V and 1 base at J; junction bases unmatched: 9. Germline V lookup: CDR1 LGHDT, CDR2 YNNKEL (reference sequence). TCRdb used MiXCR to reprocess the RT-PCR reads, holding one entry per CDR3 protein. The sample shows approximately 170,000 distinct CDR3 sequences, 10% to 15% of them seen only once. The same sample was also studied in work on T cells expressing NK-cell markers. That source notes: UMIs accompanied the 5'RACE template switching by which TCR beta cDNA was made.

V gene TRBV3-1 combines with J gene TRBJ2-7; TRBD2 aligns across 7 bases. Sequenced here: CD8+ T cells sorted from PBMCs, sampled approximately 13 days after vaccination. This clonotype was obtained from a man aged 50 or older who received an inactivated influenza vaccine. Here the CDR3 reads CASSQDTSGTLSYEQYF. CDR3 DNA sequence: TGTGCCAGCAGCCAAGATACCAGCGGGACGCTATCCTACGAGCAGTACTTC.